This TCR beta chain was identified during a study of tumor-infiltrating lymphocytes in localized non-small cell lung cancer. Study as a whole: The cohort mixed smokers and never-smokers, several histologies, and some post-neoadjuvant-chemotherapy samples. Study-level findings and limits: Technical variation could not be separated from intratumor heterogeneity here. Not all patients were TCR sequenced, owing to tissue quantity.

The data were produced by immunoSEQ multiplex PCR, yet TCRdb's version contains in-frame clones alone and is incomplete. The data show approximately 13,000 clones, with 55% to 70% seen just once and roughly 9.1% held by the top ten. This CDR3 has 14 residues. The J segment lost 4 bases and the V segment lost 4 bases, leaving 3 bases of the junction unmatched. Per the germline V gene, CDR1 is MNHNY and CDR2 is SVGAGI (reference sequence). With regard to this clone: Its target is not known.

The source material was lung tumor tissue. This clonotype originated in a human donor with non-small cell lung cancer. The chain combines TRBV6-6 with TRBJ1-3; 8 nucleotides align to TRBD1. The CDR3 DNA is TGTGCCAGCAGTTGGGGACAGGCCGGAAACACCATATATTTT. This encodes CASSWGQAGNTIYF.